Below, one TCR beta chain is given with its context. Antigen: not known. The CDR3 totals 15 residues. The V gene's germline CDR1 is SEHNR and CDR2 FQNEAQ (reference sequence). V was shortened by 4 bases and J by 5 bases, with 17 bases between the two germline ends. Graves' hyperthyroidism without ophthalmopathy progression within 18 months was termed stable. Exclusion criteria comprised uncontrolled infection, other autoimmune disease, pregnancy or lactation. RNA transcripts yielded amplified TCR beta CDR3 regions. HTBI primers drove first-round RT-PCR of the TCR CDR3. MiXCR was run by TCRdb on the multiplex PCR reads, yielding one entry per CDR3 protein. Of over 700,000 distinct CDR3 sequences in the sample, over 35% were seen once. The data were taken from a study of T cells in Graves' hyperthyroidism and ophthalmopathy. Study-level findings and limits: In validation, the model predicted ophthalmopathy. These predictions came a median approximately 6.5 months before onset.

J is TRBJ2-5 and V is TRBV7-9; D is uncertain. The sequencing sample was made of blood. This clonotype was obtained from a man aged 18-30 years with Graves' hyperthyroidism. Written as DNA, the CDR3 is TGTGCCAGCAGCTCCAGCCACGGGCAGCACGAGACCCAGTACTTC. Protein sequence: CASSSSHGQHETQYF.